The present T cell receptor beta chain was sequenced within a study of metastatic and nonmetastatic thyroid tumors. Overall study context: The comparison covered peripheral blood and tumor or nodule tissue in malignant and benign thyroid patients. The study's findings and limits: It was reported that TCR beta diversity was significantly higher in malignant thyroid tumors than benign nodules, in blood and tumor.

Authors' data handling: Variation in CDR3 across clinicopathological groups served as the basis for constructing a distant-metastasis classifier in papillary thyroid cancer. TCRdb reprocessed the PCR reads via MiXCR. The authors' filters were not applied to this entry. Of about 4,100 clones detected, about 30% appear once; the ten largest clones hold approximately 30%. The J segment lost 7 bases and the V segment lost 3 bases, leaving 7 bases of the junction unmatched. The CDR3 sequence is 15 residues long. The germline V gene has CDR1 MNHEY and CDR2 SMNVEV (reference sequence). Patients underwent thyroid surgery, and none had received any treatment before it. A note on this clone: Antigen unknown.

This rearrangement joins TRBV27 to TRBJ2-1; 9 positions match TRBD2. The receptor was isolated from a female donor with papillary thyroid cancer or a benign thyroid nodule (not recorded which). Some clones in this sample may be carry-over from other donors' samples. The specimen sequenced was adjacent normal tissue. The CDR3 nucleotides are TGTGCCAGCAGTTTCGGAAATAGCGGGAGTAATGAGCAGTTCTTC. As protein: CASSFGNSGSNEQFF.